This T cell receptor beta chain was identified during a study of T cell changes during pregnancy in multiple sclerosis. Germline values: CDR1 SEHNR, CDR2 FQNEAQ (reference sequence). The germline V and J ends were trimmed by 1 base and 9 bases, with 10 bases remaining between them. The CDR3 runs to 13 residues. Clones were read by immunoSEQ multiplex PCR, and TCRdb kept only the in-frame ones, dropping some. Altogether about 89,000 clones are present, about 94% being singletons, with the ten largest covering around 0.86%. This rearrangement joins TRBV7-9 to TRBJ1-5; no firm D call. The receptor comes from a female donor with multiple sclerosis, enrolled in a pregnancy study. Sequencing was performed on peripheral blood, taken in the third trimester of pregnancy. The CDR3 sequence is CASSLDGSGPQHF. Written as DNA, the CDR3 is TGTGCCAGCAGCTTAGATGGCTCGGGGCCCCAGCATTTT.